This paragraph covers one T cell receptor (beta chain) sequence. This table comes from immunoSEQ multiplex PCR, and its TCRdb copy is limited to in-frame clones, with some not included. Seen here are 100,000 to 150,000 clones, about nine tenths observed once, and the top ten hold approximately 9%. This record comes from a study of control samples from healthy donors and cancer patients. The V gene's germline CDR1 is MGHDK and CDR2 SYGVNS. V was pared by 2 bases and J by 3 bases, with 13 bases between. This CDR3 has 15 amino acids. This TCR was sampled from a man aged 35 to 55 in good health. This chain links TRBV25-1 with TRBJ2-5; no reliable D call. The specimen was blood. The CDR3 reads CASSEASGEKETQYF. The CDR3 region has the DNA TGTGCCAGCAGTGAAGCCAGTGGTGAGAAAGAGACCCAGTACTTC.